The present entry profiles one T cell receptor beta chain with its context. The PCR ran on 60 Vbeta and 13 Jbeta primers. Profiled with immunoSEQ multiplex PCR; TCRdb holds only in-frame clones, not every one. The sample has around 220,000 clones, approximately 80% seen once. The sample is drawn from a study of cytomegalovirus exposure and HLA in healthy donors. The V gene's germline CDR1 is SGHRS and CDR2 YFSETQ. CDR3 length equals 15 residues. Trimming cost V 3 bases and J 2 bases, with 13 bases left between them. Sequencing used PBMCs. The V and J genes are TRBV5-1 and TRBJ2-3; weak D call: TRBD2 (6 bases). The origin of this receptor is a girl aged 2-10 years in good health and CMV-seronegative. The CDR3 region has the DNA TGCGCCAGCAGCTCACAGCGGGCCTACACAGATACGCAGTATTTT. Amino acids: CASSSQRAYTDTQYF.